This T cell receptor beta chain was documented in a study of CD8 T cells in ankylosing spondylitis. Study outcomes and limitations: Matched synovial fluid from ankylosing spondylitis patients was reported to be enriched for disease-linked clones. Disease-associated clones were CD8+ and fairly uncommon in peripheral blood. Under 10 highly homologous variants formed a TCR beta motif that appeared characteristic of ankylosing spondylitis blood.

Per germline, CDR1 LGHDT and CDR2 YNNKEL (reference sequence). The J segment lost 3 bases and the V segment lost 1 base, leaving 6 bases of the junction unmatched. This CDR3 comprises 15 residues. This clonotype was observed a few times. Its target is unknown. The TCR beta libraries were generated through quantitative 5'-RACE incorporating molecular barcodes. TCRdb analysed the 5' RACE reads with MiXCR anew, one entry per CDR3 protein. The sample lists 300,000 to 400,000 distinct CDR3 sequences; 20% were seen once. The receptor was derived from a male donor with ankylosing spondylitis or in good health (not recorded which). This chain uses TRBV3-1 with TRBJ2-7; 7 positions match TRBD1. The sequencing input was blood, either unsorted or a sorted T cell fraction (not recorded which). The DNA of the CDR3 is TGTGCCAGCAGCCAAGGTTGGTCAGGGGGCTACGAGCAGTACTTC. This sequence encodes CASSQGWSGGYEQYF.